A single sample gave rise to the 28 T cell receptor beta chains below, sequenced in a study of blood T cell repertoires in COVID-19. Some clones are missing from TCRdb's copy, which holds only in-frame ones; the method was immunoSEQ multiplex PCR. The profile covers over 150,000 clones, with 75% to 85% appearing a single time and around 3.7% taken by the ten largest. Sequenced input: PBMCs or T cells enriched from blood (not recorded which). The receptors come from a woman aged 60 to 75 who had recovered from COVID-19.

This chain joins TRBV7-6 and TRBJ2-7, with 9 bases lining up with TRBD1. Trimming at V came to 8 bases and at J to 0 bases, leaving 8 bases not matched to a gene. Germline values: CDR1 SGHVS, CDR2 FNYEAQ. The CDR3 consists of 15 residues. CDR3 DNA: TGTGCCAGCTCACAGGGGACAGGGAGCTCCTACGAGCAGTACTTC. Translating gives CASSQGTGSSYEQYF.

The table lists this clone with a count of one. The chain links TRBV12-3 or TRBV12-4 to TRBJ2-3; 8 nucleotides align to TRBD2. CDR3 length equals 12 residues. The V gene end was trimmed by 11 bases and the J gene end by 3 bases; junction bases not matched to a gene: 4. The CDR3 sequence is CAVGGETDTQYF. The CDR3, as DNA: TGTGCCGTCGGGGGGGAAACAGATACGCAGTATTTT.

This rearrangement joins TRBV27 to TRBJ2-3, with 8 bases matching TRBD2. Germline CDR1 reads MNHEY; CDR2 reads SMNVEV (reference sequence). Trimming took 3 bases from V and 3 from J; bases not matched to a gene: 5. CDR3 length equals 15 residues. CDR3 nucleotides: TGTGCCAGCAGTTTGTGGAGACTAGCGACAGATACGCAGTATTTT. This translates into CASSLWRLATDTQYF.

The chain joins TRBV5-1 to TRBJ2-5; 8 positions agree with TRBD1. Germline assignment: CDR1 SGHRS and CDR2 YFSETQ. CDR3 length equals 15 residues. After removal of 4 bases from V and 4 bases from J, the junction contained 9 bases not matched to a gene. The chain's CDR3 is CASSPEDRVTETQYF. CDR3 nucleotide sequence: TGCGCCAGCAGCCCCGAGGACAGGGTAACAGAGACCCAGTACTTC.

This chain links TRBV12-3 or TRBV12-4 with TRBJ1-4; a possible D gene is TRBD1 (5 bases). The V gene lost 9 bases and the J gene lost 1 base, with 9 bases spanning the gap. The CDR3 is 13 residues long. CDR3 nucleotide sequence: TGTGCCAGTGTGGGGGGAACTAATGAAAAACTGTTTTTT. Amino acid sequence: CASVGGTNEKLFF.

The chain combines TRBV27 with TRBJ1-5, with D possibly being TRBD1 (5 bases). Germline-derived CDR1 and CDR2 are MNHEY and SMNVEV (reference sequence). V lost 5 bases to trimming and J lost 7 bases, with 18 bases between them. The CDR3 consists of 15 residues. CDR3: CASSPFWGGEQPQHF. The CDR3 DNA sequence: TGTGCCAGCAGTCCTTTTTGGGGGGGAGAACAGCCCCAGCATTTT.

The genes are TRBV18 and TRBJ1-5; 10 bases match TRBD1. From germline, CDR1 is KGHSH and CDR2 LQKENI. J lost 2 bases, V lost 5 bases, and 6 bases had no gene match. The CDR3 consists of 16 residues. As DNA, the CDR3 is TGTGCCAGCTCAACCGGACAGGGGGGTGGCAATCAGCCCCAGCATTTT. Residues: CASSTGQGGGNQPQHF. The full variable domain, completed using reference TRBV18 and TRBJ1-5, is NAGVMQNPRHLVRRRGQEARLRCSPMKGHSHVYWYRQLPEEGLKFMVYLQKENIIDESGMPKERFSAEFPKEGPSILRIQQVVRGDSAAYFCASSTGQGGGNQPQHFGDGTRLSIL.

The genes are TRBV18 and TRBJ2-5; a weak D match, TRBD2 (6 bases). V lost 6 bases and J lost 0, with 11 bases in between. Germline V gene lookup returns CDR1 KGHSH and CDR2 LQKENI. This CDR3 region has 14 residues. CDR3 DNA sequence: TGTGCCAGCTCCCTTCGACTAGACCAAGAGACCCAGTACTTC. Translation: CASSLRLDQETQYF.

This clone was seen a few times. The chain combines TRBV18 with TRBJ2-1, with 7 bases identical to TRBD2. In germline, CDR1 is KGHSH, CDR2 LQKENI. The CDR3 is made up of 14 amino acids. V shed 2 bases and J 9 bases; nucleotides not matched to a gene: 7. CDR3 region: CASSPWAGEGEQFF. The CDR3 DNA is TGTGCCAGCTCACCATGGGCGGGGGAAGGTGAGCAGTTCTTC.

The J gene is TRBJ2-7, the V gene TRBV3-1 (or the pseudogene TRBV3-2), with D tentatively TRBD1 (7 bases). CDR3 length: 17 residues. V lost 0 bases and J lost 5, with 20 bases in between. Germline V gene sequence: CDR1 LGHDT, CDR2 YNNKEL (reference sequence). The CDR3: CASSQDHGGTAANEQYF. The CDR3 DNA follows: TGTGCCAGCAGCCAAGATCATGGGGGGACAGCAGCTAACGAGCAGTACTTC.

V usage is TRBV4-1 and J usage is TRBJ2-5, with D tentatively TRBD2 (6 bases). CDR1 and CDR2 from the germline V gene are MGHRA and YSYEKL. Trimming took 0 bases from V and 5 from J, leaving 13 bases between them. The CDR3 runs to 15 residues. The CDR3 nucleotides are TGCGCCAGCAGCCAAGATCAAGGTAGCGGTGAGACCCAGTACTTC. Translating gives CASSQDQGSGETQYF.

The chain employs TRBV2 and TRBJ1-6; tentatively, D is TRBD1 (5 bases). V shed 6 bases and J shed 7 bases, with 13 bases lying between them. The CDR3 sequence is 14 residues long. CDR1 SNHLY and CDR2 FYNNEI come from the germline V gene. Here the CDR3 reads CASRAGYGNSPLHF. In DNA form, the CDR3 reads TGTGCCAGCAGGGCAGGGTATGGAAATTCACCCCTCCACTTT. The full variable domain, its missing parts supplied by reference TRBV2 and TRBJ1-6, is EPEVTQTPSHQVTQMGQEVILRCVPISNHLYFYWYRQILGQKVEFLVSFYNNEISEKSEIFDDQFSVERPDGSNFTLKIRSTKLEDSAMYFCASRAGYGNSPLHFGNGTRLTVT.

This clone has only a few counts. The V call is TRBV5-1, the J call TRBJ2-3; 10 bases line up with TRBD2. Looked up from germline, CDR1 is SGHRS and CDR2 is YFSETQ. Trimming took 4 bases from V and 0 from J; bases not matched to a gene: 11. This CDR3 has 18 amino acids. The CDR3 protein is CASSTFSGGPLSTDTQYF. CDR3 in DNA: TGCGCCAGCAGCACTTTTAGCGGGGGGCCCCTTAGCACAGATACGCAGTATTTT.

CDR3 in amino acids: CASPGTGKNNEQFF. Here the CDR3 DNA reads TGTGCCAGTCCCGGGACAGGGAAAAACAATGAGCAGTTCTTC. The chain recombines TRBV2 with TRBJ2-1, with 9 bases aligning to TRBD1. The germline V gene encodes CDR1 SNHLY and CDR2 FYNNEI. CDR3 length: 14 amino acids. V was clipped by 9 bases and J by 5 bases; unmatched bases: 8.

This chain uses TRBV7-2 with TRBJ1-2; D possibly corresponds to TRBD1 (5 bases). The length of the CDR3 is 15 residues. CDR1 SGHTA and CDR2 FQGNSA come from the germline V gene. The germline V and J ends were trimmed by 1 base and 6 bases, with 15 bases remaining between them. Written as DNA, the CDR3 is TGTGCCAGCAGCTTAGGGGCAGGGCATCCCAATGGCTACACCTTC. It encodes CASSLGAGHPNGYTF.

This clone was seen just once. The chain recombines TRBV5-1 with TRBJ2-1; 11 bases map to TRBD2. CDR3 length: 15 residues. Germline V gene lookup returns CDR1 SGHRS and CDR2 YFSETQ. The V gene end was trimmed by 4 bases and the J gene end by 3 bases; junction bases not matched to a gene: 3. The CDR3: CASSVGLADYNEQFF. The CDR3 coding sequence is TGCGCCAGCAGCGTGGGACTAGCGGACTACAATGAGCAGTTCTTC.

CDR3 sequence (DNA): TGTGCCAGCAGCTTAGCGGGGGGGAACTCCTACAATGAGCAGTTCTTC. As protein: CASSLAGGNSYNEQFF. The rearrangement joins TRBV7-2 to TRBJ2-1; 7 bases line up with TRBD2. This CDR3 has 16 residues. CDR1 and CDR2 (germline): SGHTA, FQGNSA. The V segment lost 0 bases and the J segment 0 bases; nucleotides outside the gene matches: 2.

This rearrangement joins TRBV9 to TRBJ1-1; the D gene is possibly TRBD1 (5 bases). V lost 1 base, J lost 3 bases, and 10 bases lay in between. Germline V gene lookup returns CDR1 SGDLS and CDR2 YYNGEE. CDR3 size: 14 residues. CDR3 nucleotide sequence: TGTGCCAGCAGCGTATTGGGGGGTGACACTGAAGCTTTCTTT. Its protein product is CASSVLGGDTEAFF.

The rearrangement links TRBV7-3 to TRBJ2-1; TRBD1 agrees at 8 bases. CDR1 SGHTA and CDR2 FQGTGA come from the germline V gene. With 5 bases clipped from V and 8 bases from J, the junction kept 5 bases outside the gene matches. This CDR3 is 13 amino acids long. CDR3 bases: TGTGCCAGCAGCCAGACAGGGGTCGATGAGCAGTTCTTC. Encoded protein: CASSQTGVDEQFF. The full variable domain, in which reference TRBV7-3 and TRBJ2-1 provide the parts outside the CDR3, is GAGVSQTPSNKVTEKGKYVELRCDPISGHTALYWYRQSLGQGPEFLIYFQGTGAADDSGLPNDRFFAVRPEGSVSTLKIQRTERGDSAVYLCASSQTGVDEQFFGPGTRLTVL.

CDR3 in amino acids: CASSPPRKPYEQYF. The CDR3 nucleotides read TGTGCCAGCAGCCCCCCCAGGAAACCCTACGAGCAGTACTTC. The chain links TRBV14 to TRBJ2-7, with D unclear. V lost 4 bases to trimming and J lost 2 bases, with 12 bases between them. Germline V gene lookup returns CDR1 SGHDN and CDR2 FVKESK. The CDR3 length is 14 residues.

The rearrangement links TRBV27 to TRBJ2-5; 8 bases are shared with TRBD2. The CDR3 spans 15 residues. Germline values: CDR1 MNHEY, CDR2 SMNVEV (reference sequence). The trim removed 5 bases at V and 1 base at J, leaving 6 bases unmatched. The DNA of the CDR3 is TGTGCCAGCAGTCCGGAAGGACTAGCCCAAGAGACCCAGTACTTC. This gives the protein CASSPEGLAQETQYF.

The sample holds many counts of this clone. The CDR3 is CASSLRQGEEKLFF. In DNA form, the CDR3 reads TGCGCCAGCAGCTTGAGACAGGGAGAGGAAAAACTGTTTTTT. V gene TRBV5-1 combines with J gene TRBJ1-4, with 7 bases fitting TRBD1. Germline V gene data show CDR1 as SGHRS and CDR2 as YFSETQ. The CDR3 spans 14 residues. With 1 base clipped from V and 8 bases from J, the junction kept 5 bases outside the gene matches.

The V and J genes are TRBV19 and TRBJ1-5; 7 bases align to TRBD1. Germline V lookup: CDR1 LNHDA, CDR2 SQIVND (reference sequence). The CDR3 contains 13 residues. V was clipped by 7 bases and J by 6 bases; unmatched bases: 6. The CDR3 nucleotides read TGTGCCAGTAACAGGGGATGGGGTCAGCCCCAGCATTTT. It is translated as CASNRGWGQPQHF.

This clone was recorded once. The chain has TRBV25-1 and TRBJ2-7; the match to TRBD1 covers 9 bases. V lost 5 bases to trimming and J lost 3 bases; unmatched junction nucleotides: 2. CDR1 MGHDK and CDR2 SYGVNS come from the germline V gene. CDR3 length: 13 amino acids. For the CDR3, the DNA is TGTGCCAGCAGTCGGACAGGGGTCTACGAGCAGTACTTC. Translating gives CASSRTGVYEQYF.

The genes are TRBV5-4 and TRBJ2-1; TRBD2 is a possible D gene (5 bases). Germline V lookup: CDR1 SGHNT, CDR2 YYREEE (reference sequence). V was pared by 0 bases and J by 2 bases, with 15 bases between. CDR3 length: 17 amino acids. CDR3 sequence: CASSLESGRRPYNEQFF. The CDR3 DNA reads TGTGCCAGCAGCTTGGAATCCGGCAGGAGGCCCTACAATGAGCAGTTCTTC.

This chain links TRBV7-2 with TRBJ2-1, with 12 positions matching TRBD2. The germline gives CDR1 SGHTA, CDR2 FQGNSA. The CDR3 totals 17 residues. Losses at the gene ends were 4 bases for V and 6 bases for J; bases not matched to a gene: 10. The CDR3 DNA follows: TGTGCCAGCAGCTCTCTATCCGGACTAGCGGGGAGCAATGAGCAGTTCTTC. Amino acids: CASSSLSGLAGSNEQFF.

The V call is TRBV5-1, the J call TRBJ1-1, with 7 bases that match TRBD1. Germline V gene lookup returns CDR1 SGHRS and CDR2 YFSETQ. The junction had 5 bases not matched to a gene; V was cut back by 0 bases and J by 0 bases. The CDR3 spans 16 residues. CDR3: CASSLASTGLNTEAFF. CDR3 DNA sequence: TGCGCCAGCAGCTTGGCCTCGACAGGGCTGAACACTGAAGCTTTCTTT. Looking up the rest from reference TRBV5-1 and TRBJ1-1 gives the full variable domain: KAGVTQTPRYLIKTRGQQVTLSCSPISGHRSVSWYQQTPGQGLQFLFEYFSETQRNKGNFPGRFSGRQFSNSRSEMNVSTLELGDSALYLCASSLASTGLNTEAFFGQGTRLTVV.

A single count supports this clone. The chain carries TRBV19 and TRBJ1-6, with D possibly being TRBD1 (5 bases). The CDR3 is 15 amino acids. V was pared by 7 bases and J by 6 bases, with 16 bases between. Germline V CDR1 and CDR2: LNHDA, SQIVND (reference sequence). CDR3 in amino acids: CASTLSRGGNSPLHF. CDR3 nucleotides: TGTGCCAGTACCCTCAGTAGGGGTGGTAATTCACCCCTCCACTTT.